The source of this TCR beta chain is a study of blood T cells in healthy people across ages. A second PCR of roughly 6 to 12 cycles used a sample-barcoded 5' primer and a J-beta primer mix. A minimum of 2.5 million CDR3-containing paired-end reads was obtained for each sample. Each CDR3 protein is one row after TCRdb ran MiXCR on the 5' RACE reads. The table has hundreds of thousands of distinct CDR3 sequences, around 45% seen once; the top ten hold around a third. Total RNA amounts of at least 6 micrograms were extracted per sample. Sequenced input: blood. The sequence was collected from a woman aged 55-70 years in good health.

CDR3 in DNA: TGCGCCAGCAGCCAAGGAGGAGGGCCTCTCCCCATGAACACTGAAGCTTTCTTT. Translated: CASSQGGGPLPMNTEAFF. This rearrangement joins TRBV4-1 to TRBJ1-1; D remains unclear. Germline V lookup: CDR1 MGHRA, CDR2 YSYEKL. Trimming took 1 base from V and 0 from J, leaving 18 bases between them. CDR3 length: 18 amino acids.